This TCR beta chain was recorded in a study of blood T cell repertoires in COVID-19. Study-level background: T cells, B-cell-depleted T cells, or PBMCs supplied cDNA or gDNA.

The CDR3 spans 16 residues. V dropped 4 bases and J dropped 7; count of bases not matched to a gene: 10. Per the germline V gene, CDR1 is SGHAT and CDR2 is FQNNGV. In the original processing: Reference gene primer amplification yielded estimated nucleated cell counts. The protocol was immunoSEQ multiplex PCR, while the TCRdb copy is restricted to in-frame clones and leaves out a portion. V and J calls and clone size follow that table, whereas D and trimming were derived from the DNA. The table has almost 200,000 clones, 80% to 90% seen once. The sequence was collected from a woman between 65 and 79 years old with acute or convalescent COVID-19. This sequence joins TRBV11-2 and TRBJ1-4, with 9 bases that match TRBD1. Sequencing was performed on peripheral blood. The CDR3 spells CASSSTTDRGTEKLFF. Here the CDR3 DNA reads TGTGCCAGCAGCTCCACCACGGACAGGGGAACTGAAAAACTGTTTTTT.